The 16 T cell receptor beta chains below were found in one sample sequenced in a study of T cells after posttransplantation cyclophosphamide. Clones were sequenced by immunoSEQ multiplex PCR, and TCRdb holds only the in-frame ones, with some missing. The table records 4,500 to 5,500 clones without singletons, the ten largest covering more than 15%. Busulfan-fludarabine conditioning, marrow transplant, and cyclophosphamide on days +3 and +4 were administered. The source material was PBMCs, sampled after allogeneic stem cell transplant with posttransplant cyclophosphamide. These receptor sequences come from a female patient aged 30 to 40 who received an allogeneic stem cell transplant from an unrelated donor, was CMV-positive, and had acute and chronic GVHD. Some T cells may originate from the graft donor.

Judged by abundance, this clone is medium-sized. The DNA for the CDR3 is TGTGCCAGTAGTATAGATTGGAGCTTCGGAGGCGCGAAGCGTGGCTACACCTTC. Translating it yields CASSIDWSFGGAKRGYTF. V gene TRBV19 combines with J gene TRBJ1-2; unclear D gene. This CDR3 has 18 amino acids. In germline, CDR1 is LNHDA, CDR2 SQIVND (reference sequence). Deletions cut 0 bases from V and 7 bases from J, with 24 bases between.

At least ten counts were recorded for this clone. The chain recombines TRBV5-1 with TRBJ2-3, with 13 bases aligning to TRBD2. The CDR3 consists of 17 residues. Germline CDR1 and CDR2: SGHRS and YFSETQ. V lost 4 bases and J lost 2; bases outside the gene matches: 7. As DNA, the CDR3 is TGCGCCAGCAGCGCCGGGACTAGCGGGACCCTCACAGATACGCAGTATTTT. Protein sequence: CASSAGTSGTLTDTQYF.

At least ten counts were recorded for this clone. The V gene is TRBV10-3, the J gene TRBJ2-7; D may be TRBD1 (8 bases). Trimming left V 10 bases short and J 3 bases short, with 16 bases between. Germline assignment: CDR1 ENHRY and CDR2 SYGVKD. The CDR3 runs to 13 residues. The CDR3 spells CATGQGGIYEQYF. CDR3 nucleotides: TGTGCCACCGGACAGGGAGGGATCTACGAGCAGTACTTC.

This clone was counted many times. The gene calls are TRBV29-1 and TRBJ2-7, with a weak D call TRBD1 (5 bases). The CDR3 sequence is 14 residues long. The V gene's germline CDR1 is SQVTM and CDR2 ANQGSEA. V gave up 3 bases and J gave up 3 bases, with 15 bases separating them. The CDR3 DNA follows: TGCAGCGTTGACGGTTTAGCAGGGTACTACGAGCAGTACTTC. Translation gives CSVDGLAGYYEQYF.

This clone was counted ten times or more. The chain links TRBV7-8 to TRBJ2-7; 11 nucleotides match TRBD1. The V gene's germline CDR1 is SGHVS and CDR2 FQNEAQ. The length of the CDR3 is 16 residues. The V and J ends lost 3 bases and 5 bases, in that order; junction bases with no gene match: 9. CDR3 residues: CASSFPGQGASHEQYF. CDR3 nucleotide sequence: TGTGCCAGCAGCTTCCCCGGACAGGGGGCATCTCACGAGCAGTACTTC.

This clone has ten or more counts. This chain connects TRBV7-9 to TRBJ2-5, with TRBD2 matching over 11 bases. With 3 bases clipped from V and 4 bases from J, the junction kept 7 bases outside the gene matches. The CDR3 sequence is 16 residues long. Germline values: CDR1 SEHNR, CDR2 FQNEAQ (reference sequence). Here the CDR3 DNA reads TGTGCCAGCAGCTTTAGCGGGAGGGCCAGAAGAGAGACCCAGTACTTC. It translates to CASSFSGRARRETQYF.

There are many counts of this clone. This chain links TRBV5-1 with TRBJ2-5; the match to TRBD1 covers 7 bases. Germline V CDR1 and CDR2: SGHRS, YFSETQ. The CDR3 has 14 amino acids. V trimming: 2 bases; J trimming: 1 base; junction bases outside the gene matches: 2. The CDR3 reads CASSLKGAQETQYF. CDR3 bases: TGCGCCAGCAGCTTAAAGGGGGCCCAAGAGACCCAGTACTTC. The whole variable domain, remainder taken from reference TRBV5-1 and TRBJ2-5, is KAGVTQTPRYLIKTRGQQVTLSCSPISGHRSVSWYQQTPGQGLQFLFEYFSETQRNKGNFPGRFSGRQFSNSRSEMNVSTLELGDSALYLCASSLKGAQETQYFGPGTRLLVL.

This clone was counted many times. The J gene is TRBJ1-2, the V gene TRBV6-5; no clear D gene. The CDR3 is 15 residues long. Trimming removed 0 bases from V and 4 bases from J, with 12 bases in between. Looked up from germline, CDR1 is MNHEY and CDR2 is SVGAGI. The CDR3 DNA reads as TGTGCCAGCAGTTACTCGAGGACCGGAGGCTATGGCTACACCTTC. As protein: CASSYSRTGGYGYTF.

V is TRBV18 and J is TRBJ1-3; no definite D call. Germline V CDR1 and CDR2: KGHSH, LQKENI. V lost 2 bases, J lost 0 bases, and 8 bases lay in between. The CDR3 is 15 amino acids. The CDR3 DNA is TGTGCCAGCTCACCAAGGGAGGGCTCTGGAAACACCATATATTTT. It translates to CASSPREGSGNTIYF. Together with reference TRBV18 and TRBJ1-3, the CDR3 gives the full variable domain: NAGVMQNPRHLVRRRGQEARLRCSPMKGHSHVYWYRQLPEEGLKFMVYLQKENIIDESGMPKERFSAEFPKEGPSILRIQQVVRGDSAAYFCASSPREGSGNTIYFGEGSWLTVV.

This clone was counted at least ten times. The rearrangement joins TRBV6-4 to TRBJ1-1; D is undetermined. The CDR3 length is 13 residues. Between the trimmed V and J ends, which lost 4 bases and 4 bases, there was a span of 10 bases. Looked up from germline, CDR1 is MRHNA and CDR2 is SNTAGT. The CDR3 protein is CASSASEGTEAFF. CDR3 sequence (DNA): TGTGCCAGCAGTGCATCTGAGGGCACTGAAGCTTTCTTT.

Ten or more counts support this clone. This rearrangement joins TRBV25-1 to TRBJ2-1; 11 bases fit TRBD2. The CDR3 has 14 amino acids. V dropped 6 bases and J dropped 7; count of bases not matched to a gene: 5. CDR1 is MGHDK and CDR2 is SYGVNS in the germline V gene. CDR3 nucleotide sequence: TGTGCCAGCAGCACTAGCGGGAGAGGGAATGAGCAGTTCTTC. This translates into CASSTSGRGNEQFF.

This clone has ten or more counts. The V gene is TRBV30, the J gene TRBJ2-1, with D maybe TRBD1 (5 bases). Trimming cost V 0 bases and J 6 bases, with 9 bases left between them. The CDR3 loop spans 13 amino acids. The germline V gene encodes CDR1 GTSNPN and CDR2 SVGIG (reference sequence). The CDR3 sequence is CAWSVRQINEQFF. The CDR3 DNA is TGTGCCTGGAGTGTACGACAGATCAATGAGCAGTTCTTC.

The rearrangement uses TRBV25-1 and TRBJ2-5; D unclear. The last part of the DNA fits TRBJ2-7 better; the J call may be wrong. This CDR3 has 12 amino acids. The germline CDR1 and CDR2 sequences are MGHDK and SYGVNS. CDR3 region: CASSDRGYEQYF. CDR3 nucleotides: TGTGCCAGCAGTGACCGAGGTTACGAGCAGTACTTC.

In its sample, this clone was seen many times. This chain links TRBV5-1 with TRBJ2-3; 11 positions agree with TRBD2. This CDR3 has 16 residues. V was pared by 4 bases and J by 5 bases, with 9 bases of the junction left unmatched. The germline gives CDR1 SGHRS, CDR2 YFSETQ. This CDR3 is CASSPTYSGRGDTQYF. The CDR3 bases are TGCGCCAGCAGCCCTACATATAGCGGGAGGGGAGATACGCAGTATTTT.

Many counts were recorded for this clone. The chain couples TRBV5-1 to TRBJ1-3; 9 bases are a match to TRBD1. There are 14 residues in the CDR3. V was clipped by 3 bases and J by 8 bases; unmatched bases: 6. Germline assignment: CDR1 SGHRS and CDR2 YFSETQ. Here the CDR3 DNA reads TGCGCCAGCAGCTCCGGGACAGGGTTGGACACCATATATTTT. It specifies CASSSGTGLDTIYF.

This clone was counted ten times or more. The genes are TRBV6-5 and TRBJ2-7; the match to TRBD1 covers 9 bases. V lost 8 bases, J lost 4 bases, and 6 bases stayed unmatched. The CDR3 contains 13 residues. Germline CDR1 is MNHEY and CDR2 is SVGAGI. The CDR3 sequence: CASGTGNSYEQYF. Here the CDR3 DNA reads TGTGCCAGCGGGACAGGGAATTCGTACGAGCAGTACTTC.